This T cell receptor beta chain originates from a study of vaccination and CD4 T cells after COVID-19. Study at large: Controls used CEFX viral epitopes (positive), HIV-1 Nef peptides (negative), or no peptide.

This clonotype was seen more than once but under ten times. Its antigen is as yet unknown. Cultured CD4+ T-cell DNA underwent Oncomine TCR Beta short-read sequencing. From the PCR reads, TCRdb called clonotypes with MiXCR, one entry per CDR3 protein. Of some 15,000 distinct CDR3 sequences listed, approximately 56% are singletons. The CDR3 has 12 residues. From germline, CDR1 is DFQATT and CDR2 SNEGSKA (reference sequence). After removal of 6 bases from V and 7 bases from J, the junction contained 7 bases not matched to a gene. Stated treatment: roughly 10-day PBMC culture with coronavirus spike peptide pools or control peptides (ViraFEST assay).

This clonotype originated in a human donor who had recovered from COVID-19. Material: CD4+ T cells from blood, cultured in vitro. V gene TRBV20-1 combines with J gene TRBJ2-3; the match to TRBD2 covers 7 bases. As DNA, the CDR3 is TGCAGTGCGCAAAGACTAGCAAATACGCAGTATTTT. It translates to CSAQRLANTQYF.